Listed below are T cell receptor beta chains from one sample, sequenced in a study of OX40 agonist ivuxolimab in advanced cancers. Profiling relied on immunoSEQ multiplex PCR, and the TCRdb table lists in-frame clones only, not all of them. Altogether some 18,000 clones are present, roughly 87% being singletons, with the ten largest covering around half. Here the sequenced sample was CD4+ or CD8+ T cells sorted from blood, taken in a trial of the OX40 agonist ivuxolimab. These receptors originate from an adult with an advanced solid tumor such as melanoma, head and neck, liver or kidney cancer. Both conserved end residues are part of each CDR3. The order of the fields is D gene, V gene, clone size, J gene, CDR3 DNA, CDR3 protein. A D gene is named only where the DNA matches it firmly. For some rows the clone size is stated as once, few or many, or as a class when expanded; others skip it.

NA	TRBV11-1	NA	TRBJ2-6	TGTGCCAGCAGCTTATGGGGGCTTGGGTCTGGGGCCAACGTCCTGACTTTC	CASSLWGLGSGANVLTF
NA	TRBV6-5	NA	TRBJ1-1	TGTGCCAGCAGTTACACAGGGCTGAACACTGAAGCTTTCTTT	CASSYTGLNTEAFF
NA	TRBV11-3	NA	TRBJ2-5	TGTGCCAGCAGCTCAAACCTCTATCAAGAGACCCAGTACTTC	CASSSNLYQETQYF
NA	TRBV19	NA	TRBJ2-3	TGTGCCAGTAGTATTCTCGGGGGCCGGGATACGCAGTATTTT	CASSILGGRDTQYF
TRBD1	TRBV7-9	once	TRBJ2-3	TGTGCCAGCAGCCCCGAGGGGGCGGAACTCACAGATACGCAGTATTTT	CASSPEGAELTDTQYF
TRBD2	TRBV11-1	few	TRBJ2-1	TGTGCCAGCAGCTTACTAACCGGGACTAGCGGGAGCTATGAGCAGTTCTTC	CASSLLTGTSGSYEQFF
NA	TRBV28	NA	TRBJ2-6	TGTGCCAGCAGTTTTACTGAATACTCTGGGGCCAACGTCCTGACTTTC	CASSFTEYSGANVLTF
NA	TRBV29-1	NA	TRBJ2-5	TGCAGCCCCCGGGGAGTAGCTAGGGAGACCCAGTACTTC	CSPRGVARETQYF
NA	TRBV20-1	NA	TRBJ2-2	TGCAGTGCTACGAACACCGGGGAGCTGTTTTTT	CSATNTGELFF
NA	TRBV6-5	NA	TRBJ2-7	TGTGCCAGCAGTGGCTCCGATGTCGGAACCTACGAGCAGTACTTC	CASSGSDVGTYEQYF
TRBD1	TRBV2	NA	TRBJ2-3	TGTGCCAGCAGTGAAAGGGACAGGGCCACAGATACGCAGTATTTT	CASSERDRATDTQYF
NA	TRBV10-3	NA	TRBJ2-1	TGTGCCATCAAGGGGAGCACCCCCTACAATGAGCAGTTCTTC	CAIKGSTPYNEQFF
NA	TRBV4-1	NA	TRBJ1-2	TGCGCCAGCAGCCAAGTTTCCGGTGGCTACACCTTC	CASSQVSGGYTF
TRBD2	TRBV4-1	NA	TRBJ2-5	TGCGCCAGCAGCCAACCCGGACTAGCGGGAGAGACCCAGTACTTC	CASSQPGLAGETQYF
NA	TRBV5-1	once	TRBJ1-4	TGCGCCAGCAGCTTGGTGGGTACTAATGAAAAACTGTTTTTT	CASSLVGTNEKLFF
TRBD2	TRBV4-2	NA	TRBJ2-7	TGTGCCAGCAGCCAAGAGGGGGTAGCGGGATCCTACGAGCAGTACTTC	CASSQEGVAGSYEQYF
NA	TRBV7-9	NA	TRBJ2-5	TGTGCCAGCAGCTTAGGCCAGGCCAACCAAGAGACCCAGTACTTC	CASSLGQANQETQYF
NA	TRBV30	once	TRBJ2-1	TGTGCCTGGAGGGAGGTCGATGAGCAGTTCTTC	CAWREVDEQFF
TRBD2	TRBV27	NA	TRBJ2-3	TGTGCCAGCAGTACTGGGACTAGCGGGGTCACAGATACGCAGTATTTT	CASSTGTSGVTDTQYF
TRBD1	TRBV27	NA	TRBJ2-2	TGTGCCAGCAGAGGAAGGGGGCGGCCCGGGGAGCTGTTTTTT	CASRGRGRPGELFF
NA	TRBV7-9	NA	TRBJ2-2	TGTGCCAGCAATAGGGGGTTGGACGCCGGGGAGCTGTTTTTT	CASNRGLDAGELFF
TRBD1	TRBV4-3	NA	TRBJ1-1	TGCGCCAGCAGCCAAACAGGGGGCCGGACTGAAGCTTTCTTT	CASSQTGGRTEAFF
TRBD1	TRBV27	NA	TRBJ2-7	TGTGCCAGCAGTTTACAGGACAGGGGCTACGAGCAGTACTTC	CASSLQDRGYEQYF
TRBD2	TRBV27	NA	TRBJ2-7	TGTGCCAGCAGTGGGCCGGGACTAGCGGGGTCCTACGAGCAGTACTTC	CASSGPGLAGSYEQYF